This TCR beta chain was recorded in a study of blood T cell repertoires in COVID-19. Study summary: Collection of acute and convalescent COVID-19 samples took place in the United States, Italy and Spain. The analysed material was cDNA or gDNA that came from T cells, B-cell-depleted T cells, or PBMCs.

Germline CDR1 SNHLY, CDR2 FYNNEI. This CDR3 contains 15 residues. Germline trimming cut 7 bases from V and 1 base from J; bases unmatched to any gene: 4. Original handling: For nucleated cells, counts were estimated from reference gene primer amplification. The data were produced by immunoSEQ multiplex PCR, yet TCRdb's version contains in-frame clones alone and is incomplete. Clonal size and the V and J genes are those of that table, whereas D and trimming came from the DNA. The repertoire holds under 300,000 clones, with about 80% as singletons. The specimen was peripheral blood. The TCR sequence derives from a woman aged 45-60 years who had recovered from COVID-19. The genes are TRBV2 and TRBJ2-6; TRBD2 matches at 7 bases. The CDR3 reads CASTRGGSGANVLTF. As DNA, the CDR3 is TGTGCCAGCACCCGGGGAGGGTCTGGGGCCAACGTCCTGACTTTC. Complete variable domain (other parts from reference TRBV2 and TRBJ2-6): EPEVTQTPSHQVTQMGQEVILRCVPISNHLYFYWYRQILGQKVEFLVSFYNNEISEKSEIFDDQFSVERPDGSNFTLKIRSTKLEDSAMYFCASTRGGSGANVLTFGAGSRLTVL.